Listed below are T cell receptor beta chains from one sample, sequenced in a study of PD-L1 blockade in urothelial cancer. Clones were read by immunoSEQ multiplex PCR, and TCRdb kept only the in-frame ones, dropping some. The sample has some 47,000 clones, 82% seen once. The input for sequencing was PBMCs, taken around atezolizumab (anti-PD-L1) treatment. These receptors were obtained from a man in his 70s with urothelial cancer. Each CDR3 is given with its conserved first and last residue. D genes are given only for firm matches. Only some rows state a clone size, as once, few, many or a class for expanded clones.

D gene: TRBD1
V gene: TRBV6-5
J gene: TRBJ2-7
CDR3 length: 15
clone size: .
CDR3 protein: CASSTRGTGSAEQYF
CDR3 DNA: TGTGCCAGCAGTACGCGCGGGACAGGGAGTGCCGAGCAGTACTTC

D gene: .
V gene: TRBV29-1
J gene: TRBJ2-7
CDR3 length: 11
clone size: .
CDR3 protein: CSVDRGYEQYF
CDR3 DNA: TGCAGCGTCGATCGGGGCTACGAGCAGTACTTC

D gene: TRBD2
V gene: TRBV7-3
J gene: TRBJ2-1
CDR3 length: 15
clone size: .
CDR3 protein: CASSLGLAGGNEQFF
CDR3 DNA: TGTGCCAGCAGCTTAGGACTAGCGGGAGGGAATGAGCAGTTCTTC

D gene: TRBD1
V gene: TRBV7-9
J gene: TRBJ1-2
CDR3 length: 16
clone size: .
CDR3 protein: CATPGQATLSDYGYTF
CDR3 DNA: TGTGCCACCCCGGGACAGGCAACACTATCAGACTATGGCTACACCTTC

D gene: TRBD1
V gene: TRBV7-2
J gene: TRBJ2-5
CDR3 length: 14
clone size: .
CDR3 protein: CASSPDRVGETQYF
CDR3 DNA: TGTGCCAGCAGCCCGGACAGGGTGGGAGAGACCCAGTACTTC

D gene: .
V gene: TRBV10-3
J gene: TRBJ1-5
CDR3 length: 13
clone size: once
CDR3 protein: CAISESQNQPQHF
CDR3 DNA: TGTGCCATCAGTGAGTCCCAGAATCAGCCCCAGCATTTT

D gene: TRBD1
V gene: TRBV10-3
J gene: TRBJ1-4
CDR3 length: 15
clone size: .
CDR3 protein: CAISDPGQGIEKLFF
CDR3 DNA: TGTGCCATCAGTGACCCAGGACAGGGTATCGAAAAACTGTTTTTT

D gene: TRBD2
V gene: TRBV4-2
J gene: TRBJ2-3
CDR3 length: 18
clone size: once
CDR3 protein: CASSQALGLAGVTDTQYF
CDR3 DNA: TGTGCCAGCAGCCAAGCGCTAGGACTAGCGGGAGTGACAGATACGCAGTATTTT

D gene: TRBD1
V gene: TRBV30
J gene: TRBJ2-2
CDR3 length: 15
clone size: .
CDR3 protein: CAWSVHTGGTGELFF
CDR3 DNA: TGTGCCTGGAGCGTACATACAGGGGGGACCGGGGAGCTGTTTTTT

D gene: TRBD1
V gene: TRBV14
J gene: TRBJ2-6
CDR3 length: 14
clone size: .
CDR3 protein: CASSRTGGYNVLTF
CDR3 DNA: TGTGCCAGCAGCCGGACAGGGGGATACAACGTCCTGACTTTC

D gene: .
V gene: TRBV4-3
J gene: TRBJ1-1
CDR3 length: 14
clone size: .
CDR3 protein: CASSQERRNTEAFF
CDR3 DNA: TGCGCCAGCAGCCAAGAACGGAGGAACACTGAAGCTTTCTTT

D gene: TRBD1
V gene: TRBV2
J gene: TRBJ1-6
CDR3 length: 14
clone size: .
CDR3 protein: CASSADRENSPLHF
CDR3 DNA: TGTGCCAGCAGTGCTGACAGGGAAAATTCACCCCTCCACTTT

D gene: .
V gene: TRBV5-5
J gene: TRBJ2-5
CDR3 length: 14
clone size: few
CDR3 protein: CASSLAQGSETQYF
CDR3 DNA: TGTGCCAGCAGCTTGGCACAGGGATCCGAGACCCAGTACTTC

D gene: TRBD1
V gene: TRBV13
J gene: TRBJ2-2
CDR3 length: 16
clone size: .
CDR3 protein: CASSRETGVSTGELFF
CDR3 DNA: TGTGCCAGCAGTCGAGAAACAGGGGTGAGCACCGGGGAGCTGTTTTTT

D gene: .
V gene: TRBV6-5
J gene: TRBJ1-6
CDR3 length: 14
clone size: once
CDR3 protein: CASSMGGYNSPLHF
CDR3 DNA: TGTGCCAGCAGTATGGGGGGATATAATTCACCCCTCCACTTT

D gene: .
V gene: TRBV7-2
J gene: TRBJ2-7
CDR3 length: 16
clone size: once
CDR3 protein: CASSPHGREIPKGQYF
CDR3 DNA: TGTGCCAGCAGCCCCCACGGGCGGGAAATACCGAAGGGGCAGTACTTC

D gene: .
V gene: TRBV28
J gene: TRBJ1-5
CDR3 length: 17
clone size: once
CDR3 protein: CASSTIRGANSNQPQHF
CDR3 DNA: TGTGCCAGCAGCACGATCCGGGGGGCTAATAGCAATCAGCCCCAGCATTTT

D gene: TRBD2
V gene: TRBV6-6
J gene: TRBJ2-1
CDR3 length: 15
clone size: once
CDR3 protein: CASSYGSGRAQEQFF
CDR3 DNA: TGTGCCAGCAGTTACGGTAGCGGGAGGGCCCAAGAGCAGTTCTTC

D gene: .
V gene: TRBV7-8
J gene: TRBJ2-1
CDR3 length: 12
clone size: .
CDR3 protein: CASSFRRAGAFF
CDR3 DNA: TGTGCCAGCAGCTTCAGGCGGGCGGGGGCGTTCTTC

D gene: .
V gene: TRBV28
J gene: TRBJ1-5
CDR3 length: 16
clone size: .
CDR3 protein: CASSPTGRGSNQPQHF
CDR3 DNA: TGTGCCAGCAGCCCTACAGGGAGGGGAAGCAATCAGCCCCAGCATTTT

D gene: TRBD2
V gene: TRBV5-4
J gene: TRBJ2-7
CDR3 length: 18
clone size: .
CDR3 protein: CASSLAKASGRAVNEQYF
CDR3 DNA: TGTGCCAGCAGCTTGGCCAAGGCTAGCGGGAGGGCTGTCAACGAGCAGTACTTC

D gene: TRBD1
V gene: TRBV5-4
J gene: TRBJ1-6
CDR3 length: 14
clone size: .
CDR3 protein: CASSFDRGYSPLHF
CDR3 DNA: TGTGCCAGCAGCTTCGACAGGGGTTACTCACCCCTCCACTTT

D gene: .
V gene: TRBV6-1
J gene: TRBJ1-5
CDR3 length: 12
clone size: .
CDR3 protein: CASSEPPFPQHF
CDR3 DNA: TGTGCCAGCAGTGAACCCCCGTTCCCCCAGCATTTT

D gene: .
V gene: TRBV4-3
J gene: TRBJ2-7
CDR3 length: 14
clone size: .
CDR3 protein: CASSRRSFSYEQYF
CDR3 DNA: TGCGCCAGCAGTCGGAGGTCTTTCTCCTACGAGCAGTACTTC

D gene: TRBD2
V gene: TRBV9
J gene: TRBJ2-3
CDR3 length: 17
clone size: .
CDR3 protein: CASSLASGSPSTDTQYF
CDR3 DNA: TGTGCCAGCAGTCTGGCTAGCGGGAGTCCAAGCACAGATACGCAGTATTTT

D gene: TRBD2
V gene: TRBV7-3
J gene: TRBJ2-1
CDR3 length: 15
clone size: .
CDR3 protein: CASSFSSGTYNEQFF
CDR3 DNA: TGTGCCAGCAGCTTTTCTAGCGGTACATACAATGAGCAGTTCTTC

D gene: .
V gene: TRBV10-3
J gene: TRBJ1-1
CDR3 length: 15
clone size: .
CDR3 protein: CAISTSVGTNTEAFF
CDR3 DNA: TGTGCCATCAGCACTTCAGTGGGCACAAACACTGAAGCTTTCTTT

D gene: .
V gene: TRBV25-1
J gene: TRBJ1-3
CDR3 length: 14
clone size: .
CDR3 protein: CASTREFSGNTIYF
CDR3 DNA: TGTGCCAGCACCCGGGAGTTCTCTGGAAACACCATATATTTT

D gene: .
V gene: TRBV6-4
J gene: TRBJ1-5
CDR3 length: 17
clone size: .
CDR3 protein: CASSDVPGDRFNQPQHF
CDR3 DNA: TGTGCCAGCAGTGACGTTCCTGGAGACAGGTTCAATCAGCCCCAGCATTTT

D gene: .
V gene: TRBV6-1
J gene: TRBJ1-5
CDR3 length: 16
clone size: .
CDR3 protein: CASSEATRGREQAQHF
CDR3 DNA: TGTGCCAGCAGTGAAGCTACGCGGGGGAGGGAACAGGCCCAGCATTTT

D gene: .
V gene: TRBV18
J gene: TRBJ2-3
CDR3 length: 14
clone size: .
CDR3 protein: CASSTTGGTDTQYF
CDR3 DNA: TGTGCCAGCTCAACCACGGGGGGCACAGATACGCAGTATTTT

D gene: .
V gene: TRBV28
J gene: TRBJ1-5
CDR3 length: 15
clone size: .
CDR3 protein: CASSPTRRGNQPQHF
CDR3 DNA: TGTGCCAGCAGCCCGACGAGGCGGGGCAATCAGCCCCAGCATTTT

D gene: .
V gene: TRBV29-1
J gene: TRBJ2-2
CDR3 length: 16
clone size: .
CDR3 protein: CSVDTGRLGSAGELFF
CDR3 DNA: TGCAGCGTTGATACGGGTCGGCTTGGATCGGCCGGGGAGCTGTTTTTT

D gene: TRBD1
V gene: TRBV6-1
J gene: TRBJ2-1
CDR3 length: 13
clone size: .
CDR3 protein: CASTGDRGNEQFF
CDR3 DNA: TGTGCCAGCACTGGAGACAGGGGTAATGAGCAGTTCTTC

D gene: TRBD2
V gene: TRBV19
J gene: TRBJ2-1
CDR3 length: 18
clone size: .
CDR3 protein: CASRLSSGGVGSYNEQFF
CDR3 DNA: TGTGCCAGTAGGCTCTCTAGCGGGGGGGTCGGCTCCTACAATGAGCAGTTCTTC

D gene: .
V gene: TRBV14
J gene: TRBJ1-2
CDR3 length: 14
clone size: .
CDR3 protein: CASSPILSGYGYTF
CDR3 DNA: TGTGCCAGCAGCCCCATATTGTCAGGGTATGGCTACACCTTC